The entry below gives a single T cell receptor (beta chain) sequence along with its context. The specificity of this receptor is unknown. No base-level quality is on record; no much larger clone is a single base apart. The source of the sample is a study of shared T cell receptors in the human thymus (dated by TCRdb to the early 2020s). Regarding the complete study: The study examined how the human thymus generates shared, self-reactive T-cell receptor alpha chains.

Inclusive of the bounding cysteine and phenylalanine, the CDR3 is 15 residues long. Of the read, only the CDR3 DNA is kept; its 45 bases are in frame from base 1. CDR1 GTSNPN and CDR2 SVGIG are derived from the germline V gene (reference sequence). Trimming accounts for 0 bases at V and 3 bases at J, while the number of junction bases matched to no gene is 5. The library relied on the immunoSEQ multiplex PCR assay. The table was pulled from immuneACCESS by TCRdb, which kept in-frame rearrangements only. Such tables lose some clones; where checked, under half of the loss comes from unresolved V genes, and the rest has no known cause. The sample table lists over 650,000 clones, around 87% of them with a count of one. The ten largest clones represent 0.0094% of the sample. The same sample was also used in a study of human thymus T cells. As the second study states: Donors were immunologically healthy infants undergoing open corrective cardiac surgery for congenital heart defects in Finland. The thymus tissue came from surgical resects taken out during corrective cardiac surgery. Usage of V and J gene segments appeared to be biased in both the thymic and the peripheral blood repertoires. The related research reported highly overlapping thymic TCR repertoires among unrelated individuals. The study characterized TCR alpha and beta repertoires from about 8 infant thymus samples and four related peripheral blood samples. Donor ages ranged from roughly 6 to 250 days, and the cohort comprised five or six male and a couple of female infants. Thymocytes were mechanically released from the tissue and were stored as pellets of roughly 9.5-30 million cells at -70 degrees C. Genomic DNA was extracted from frozen cell pellets with a QIAsymphony instrument. Using the immunoSEQ multiplex PCR assay, the TCRB and TCRAD loci were amplified from a standardized quantity of quality-controlled genomic DNA. The amplicons covered the V(D)J region and were long enough to include the CDR3 and to identify the V and J genes. Amplicon sequencing was performed on an Illumina platform through the commercial immunoSEQ service. Primer bias and sequencing errors were corrected using previously described methods, and TCRAD and TCRB definitions followed the IMGT database. immunoSEQ Analyzer 3.0 and VDJTools were used for repertoire analysis, which covered basic statistics, V/J segment usage, diversity estimates, rarefaction and pairwise overlap. To estimate diversity, the Chao1, ChaoE, Efron-Thisted, Shannon and inverse Simpson indices were applied, and diversity was also estimated on datasets down-sampled to the smallest sample. For repertoire overlap, CDR3 nucleotide sequence, V gene and J gene had to match strictly, and clustering was done by Jaccard-based multidimensional scaling. On average, thymus samples yielded around 800,000 unique TCRB clonotypes, whereas blood samples yielded some 92,000.

What was sequenced was thymocytes. The chain employs TRBV30 and TRBJ2-1, with 7 junctional bases fitting TRBD1. The source is a boy less than two years old with a congenital heart defect. Donor details come from another sample of the same person, matched by shared clones. At the DNA level, the sequence is TGTGCCTGGAGTGTAGGACAGGTCTACTACAATGAGCAGTTCTTC. Its translation is CAWSVGQVYYNEQFF.